The rows below give T cell receptor beta chains drawn from one sample of a study of cytomegalovirus exposure and HLA in healthy donors. Clones were sequenced by immunoSEQ multiplex PCR, and TCRdb holds only the in-frame ones, with some missing. This table holds under 150,000 clones. The sequencing sample was made of PBMCs. All receptors come from a man aged 40-49 years in good health and CMV-seronegative. Both conserved end residues are part of each CDR3. The D gene is left open where the match is weak.

d_call	cdr3_length	j_call	v_call	cdr3_aa	cdr3_nt
TRBD2	15	TRBJ2-2	TRBV9	CASSVLAGGTGELFF	TGTGCCAGCAGCGTTCTAGCGGGGGGTACCGGGGAGCTGTTTTTT
TRBD1	13	TRBJ2-7	TRBV2	CASSYGTGYEQYF	TGTGCCAGCAGTTACGGGACAGGGTACGAGCAGTACTTC
TRBD1	13	TRBJ1-2	TRBV6-1	CASRGQAYYGYTF	TGTGCCAGCCGAGGACAGGCGTACTATGGCTACACCTTC
TRBD1	15	TRBJ1-2	TRBV12-5	CASGGLDRARYGYTF	TGTGCTAGTGGTGGACTTGACAGGGCGAGATATGGCTACACCTTC
TRBD1	13	TRBJ2-3	TRBV2	CASKTGVTDTQYF	TGTGCCAGCAAGACAGGGGTAACAGATACGCAGTATTTT
-	13	TRBJ2-3	TRBV25-1	CASSEIGTDTQYF	TGTGCCAGCAGTGAAATCGGCACAGATACGCAGTATTTT
-	17	TRBJ2-2	TRBV5-1	CASSPRGGPANTGELFF	TGCGCCAGCAGCCCAAGGGGGGGGCCGGCGAACACCGGGGAGCTGTTTTTT
-	17	TRBJ2-3	TRBV12-5	CASGLWQGSWQEDTQYF	TGTGCTAGTGGTTTGTGGCAGGGCTCATGGCAGGAAGATACGCAGTATTTT
-	14	TRBJ2-3	TRBV5-1	CASSLGAGTDTQYF	TGCGCCAGCAGCTTAGGGGCCGGCACAGATACGCAGTATTTT
-	18	TRBJ1-6	TRBV6-1	CASSEAGGSSSYNSPLHF	TGTGCCAGCAGTGAAGCGGGAGGGTCAAGCTCCTATAATTCACCCCTCCACTTT
-	16	TRBJ1-1	TRBV18	CASSLRQDLLNTEAFF	TGTGCCAGCTCACTGCGACAGGATCTACTGAACACTGAAGCTTTCTTT
TRBD1	17	TRBJ1-4	TRBV4-3	CASSRQGTFSANEKLFF	TGCGCCAGCAGCCGACAGGGGACCTTTTCGGCTAATGAAAAACTGTTTTTT
-	16	TRBJ1-4	TRBV4-3	CASSDGEDGLFEKLFF	TGCGCCAGCAGCGATGGGGAGGACGGCTTGTTTGAAAAACTGTTTTTT
TRBD1	15	TRBJ2-2	TRBV6-6	CASRPGQPNTGELFF	TGTGCCAGCAGACCGGGACAGCCGAACACCGGGGAGCTGTTTTTT
-	13	TRBJ2-3	TRBV6-4	CASGPGGTDTQYF	TGTGCCAGCGGCCCGGGTGGAACAGATACGCAGTATTTT
TRBD1	15	TRBJ1-5	TRBV7-6	CASSLRTGGDQPQHF	TGTGCCAGCAGCCTCCGGACAGGGGGGGATCAGCCCCAGCATTTT